This entry describes one T cell receptor beta chain. The target antigen is unknown. This sample was included in a study of OX40 agonist ivuxolimab in advanced cancers. The wider study: In this cohort, patients received ivuxolimab, an agonistic anti-OX40 (CD134) antibody. A diagnosis of hepatocellular carcinoma, melanoma, renal cell or head and neck cancer was present in dose-escalation patients. The study's findings and limits: CD8+ T cells were the subset that, on average, had more expanded clones than CD4+. CD4+ and CD8+ T cells in blood underwent clonal expansion by week 6 at 0.1 to 3.0 mg/kg.

The data were produced by immunoSEQ multiplex PCR, yet TCRdb's version contains in-frame clones alone and is incomplete. Of tens of thousands of clones listed, about 86% were seen once; the top ten hold roughly 15%. This CDR3 contains 15 residues. V was cut by 4 bases and J by 3 bases, with 16 bases left in between. Germline CDR1 SGHRS, CDR2 YFSETQ. J is TRBJ1-2 and V is TRBV5-1; the D gene is possibly TRBD1 (5 bases). This sequence originates from an adult with an advanced solid tumor such as melanoma, head and neck, liver or kidney cancer. The source material was CD4+ or CD8+ T cells sorted from blood, sampled in a trial of the OX40 agonist ivuxolimab. The DNA of the CDR3 is TGCGCCAGCAGCCCAGGGTTACCGAGGTACTATGGCTACACCTTC. Amino acids: CASSPGLPRYYGYTF. Full variable domain (missing parts from reference TRBV5-1 and TRBJ1-2): KAGVTQTPRYLIKTRGQQVTLSCSPISGHRSVSWYQQTPGQGLQFLFEYFSETQRNKGNFPGRFSGRQFSNSRSEMNVSTLELGDSALYLCASSPGLPRYYGYTFGSGTRLTVV.